The 21 T cell receptor beta chains below all came from one sample that was sequenced in a study of identifying expanded T cells in peripheral blood. Clones were sequenced by immunoSEQ multiplex PCR, and TCRdb holds only the in-frame ones, with some missing. This sample has tens of thousands of clones, with roughly four fifths found just once. Sequenced: blood. All receptors come from a person aged 18-70 years in good health.

The CDR3 region is CASSSTLGEAFF. CDR3 in DNA: TGTGCCAGCAGTTCCACCTTGGGTGAAGCTTTCTTT. The J gene is TRBJ1-1, the V gene TRBV6-5; D unresolved. Germline V gene data show CDR1 as MNHEY and CDR2 as SVGAGI. Trimming stripped 4 bases from V and 7 bases from J, with 10 bases between. The CDR3 is made up of 12 amino acids.

The CDR3 nucleotides are TGTGCCAGCAGTTTACCCGGACTCGGTGAAGCTTTCTTT. Protein sequence: CASSLPGLGEAFF. The chain is built from TRBV27 and TRBJ1-1; no firm D call. The V gene's germline CDR1 is MNHEY and CDR2 SMNVEV (reference sequence). The CDR3 extends over 13 amino acids. Trimming removed 2 bases from V and 7 bases from J, with 11 bases in between.

This sequence joins TRBV10-2 and TRBJ1-5, with TRBD1 identical over 7 bases. V lost 1 base, J lost 9 bases, and 9 bases stayed unmatched. The germline gives CDR1 WSHSY, CDR2 SAAADI. This CDR3 spans 15 amino acids. The CDR3 nucleotides are TGCGCCAGCAGTGAGTTAAGGACAGGTGGTCGGCCCCAGCATTTT. The encoded protein is CASSELRTGGRPQHF.

The V call is TRBV6-5, the J call TRBJ1-1; D gene uncertain. The CDR3 extends over 13 amino acids. The V gene lost 7 bases and the J gene lost 0 bases, with 9 bases spanning the gap. Germline values: CDR1 MNHEY, CDR2 SVGAGI. The DNA of the CDR3 is TGTGCCAGCAAAGGCGGGATGAACACTGAAGCTTTCTTT. This gives the protein CASKGGMNTEAFF.

This clone was counted a few times. This chain connects TRBV30 to TRBJ1-1; D ambiguous. CDR1 GTSNPN and CDR2 SVGIG come from the germline V gene (reference sequence). This CDR3 contains 11 residues. V was cut by 1 base and J by 7 bases, with 7 bases left in between. The DNA for the CDR3 is TGTGCCTGGAGTGAGAGGGATGAAGCTTTCTTT. It codes for CAWSERDEAFF.

The J gene is TRBJ2-6, the V gene TRBV7-9; no clear D gene. The CDR3 has 14 residues. V was pared by 6 bases and J by 0 bases, with 6 bases between. Germline CDR1 SEHNR, CDR2 FQNEAQ (reference sequence). CDR3 nucleotide sequence: TGTGCCAGCAGTCCACGCTCTGGGGCCAACGTCCTGACTTTC. Translated: CASSPRSGANVLTF.

V gene TRBV11-3 combines with J gene TRBJ1-3; D gene unclear. This CDR3 region has 13 residues. Germline V gene sequence: CDR1 SGHNT, CDR2 YENEEA. V was clipped by 5 bases and J by 2 bases, with 7 bases between them. The CDR3 DNA reads TGTGCCAGCAGCATCTCACCTGGAAACACCATATATTTT. Its protein is CASSISPGNTIYF.

The rearrangement uses TRBV4-2 and TRBJ1-1, with 7 nucleotides matching TRBD1. J was trimmed by 5 bases and V by 0 bases; bases with no gene match: 6. The V gene's germline CDR1 is LGHNA and CDR2 YNFKEQ. There are 15 residues in the CDR3. The CDR3: CASSQDDREGTEAFF. The CDR3 region has the DNA TGTGCCAGCAGCCAAGACGACAGGGAGGGGACTGAAGCTTTCTTT.

The chain carries TRBV6-1 and TRBJ1-2; TRBD1 is a possible D gene (5 bases). V lost 8 bases and J lost 6, with 19 bases in between. Germline loops: CDR1 MNHNS, CDR2 SASEGT. CDR3 size: 14 residues. The CDR3: CASGRGLGVNGYTF. For the CDR3, the DNA is TGTGCCAGCGGAAGGGGCTTGGGTGTGAATGGCTACACCTTC.

The chain uses TRBV19 and TRBJ2-1; TRBD1 agrees at 7 bases. The CDR3 loop spans 14 amino acids. Germline V gives CDR1 LNHDA, CDR2 SQIVND (reference sequence). The J segment lost 9 bases and the V segment lost 9 bases, leaving 14 bases of the junction unmatched. CDR3 nucleotides: TGTGCCAGGCCCACAGGGGAAGGATTCTTTGAGCAGTTCTTC. Translating gives CARPTGEGFFEQFF.

This sequence joins TRBV10-3 and TRBJ1-1, with D unresolved. The V end was cut by 4 bases, the J end by 3 bases, with 9 bases between. CDR1 is ENHRY and CDR2 is SYGVKD in the germline V gene. CDR3 length equals 13 residues. The CDR3 protein is CAISVRQYTEAFF. The CDR3 DNA reads TGTGCCATCAGTGTTCGCCAGTACACTGAAGCTTTCTTT.

This chain joins TRBV30 and TRBJ2-7, with D tentatively TRBD2 (8 bases). Germline V CDR1 and CDR2: GTSNPN, SVGIG (reference sequence). V lost 3 bases, J lost 2 bases, and 17 bases lay in between. The CDR3 sequence is 15 residues long. CDR3 region: CAWRGTAGVAYEQYF. In nucleotides, the CDR3 is TGTGCCTGGAGGGGGACAGCGGGAGTAGCCTACGAGCAGTACTTC.

V usage is TRBV5-6 and J usage is TRBJ2-7; 10 nucleotides align to TRBD1. Germline-derived CDR1 and CDR2 are SGHDT and YYEEEE. Germline trimming cut 2 bases from V and 3 bases from J; bases unmatched to any gene: 2. The CDR3 runs 14 residues. CDR3 protein: CASSFGQGGYEQYF. The CDR3 DNA follows: TGTGCCAGCAGCTTCGGACAGGGGGGCTACGAGCAGTACTTC.

CDR3 loop: CASSVPASGRDTQYF. DNA for the CDR3: TGTGCCAGCAGTGTACCCGCTAGCGGGAGAGATACGCAGTATTTT. The chain is built from TRBV28 and TRBJ2-3; 10 bases are a match to TRBD2. This CDR3 comprises 15 residues. Trimming cost V 5 bases and J 5 bases; bases outside gene matches: 7. Germline-derived CDR1 and CDR2 are MDHEN and SYDVKM.

The chain couples TRBV6-1 to TRBJ1-1, with TRBD1 matching over 7 bases. Germline CDR1 reads MNHNS; CDR2 reads SASEGT. J gave up 0 bases and V 5 bases, and 9 bases lay outside the gene matches. The CDR3 contains 16 residues. The CDR3 DNA is TGTGCCAGCAGTAAAGAACAGGGGCGCCTGAACACTGAAGCTTTCTTT. It yields the protein CASSKEQGRLNTEAFF.

The gene calls are TRBV6-5 and TRBJ2-1, with a tentative D call TRBD1 (5 bases). This CDR3 contains 16 residues. In germline, CDR1 is MNHEY, CDR2 SVGAGI. V lost 2 bases and J 4 bases, leaving 15 bases between the germline ends. CDR3: CASSYGARARYNEQFF. For the CDR3, the DNA is TGTGCCAGCAGTTACGGAGCCAGGGCGAGATACAATGAGCAGTTCTTC.

The genes are TRBV9 and TRBJ2-2; perhaps TRBD2 as D (5 bases). Germline V gene sequence: CDR1 SGDLS, CDR2 YYNGEE. The CDR3 has 14 amino acids. Between the trimmed V and J ends, which lost 3 bases and 4 bases, there was a span of 10 bases. CDR3 DNA: TGTGCCAGCAGCGCTTCCACTAGCACCGGGGAGCTGTTTTTT. It specifies CASSASTSTGELFF.

V usage is TRBV11-3 and J usage is TRBJ2-1; D unclear. Per the germline V gene, CDR1 is SGHNT and CDR2 is YENEEA. This CDR3 spans 12 amino acids. Trimming left V 8 bases short and J 5 bases short, with 10 bases between. Here the CDR3 reads CASGQKDNEQFF. CDR3 DNA: TGTGCCAGCGGGCAAAAAGACAATGAGCAGTTCTTC.

The V call is TRBV10-1, the J call TRBJ1-1; perhaps TRBD1 as D (5 bases). The CDR3 sequence is 13 residues long. The V and J ends lost 6 bases and 8 bases respectively, with 16 bases between them. Germline assignment: CDR1 WNHNN and CDR2 SYGVQD (reference sequence). CDR3: CASRRDGQGEAFF. The CDR3 DNA sequence: TGCGCCAGCAGAAGGGACGGGCAAGGGGAAGCTTTCTTT.

This clone was picked up a small number of times. This chain joins TRBV4-1 and TRBJ2-1, with 9 bases lining up with TRBD2. The germline V gene encodes CDR1 MGHRA and CDR2 YSYEKL. The CDR3 sequence is 17 residues long. After removal of 0 bases from V and 1 base from J, the junction contained 4 bases not matched to a gene. The CDR3 here is CASSQDRTSVSYNEQFF. CDR3 DNA: TGCGCCAGCAGCCAAGACCGGACTAGCGTTTCCTACAATGAGCAGTTCTTC.

The chain has TRBV9 and TRBJ1-3; D is uncertain. This CDR3 contains 14 residues. V was shortened by 0 bases and J by 0 bases, with 4 bases between the two germline ends. Looked up from germline, CDR1 is SGDLS and CDR2 is YYNGEE. CDR3 loop: CASSVAGSGNTIYF. The CDR3 nucleotides read TGTGCCAGCAGCGTAGCGGGCTCTGGAAACACCATATATTTT.